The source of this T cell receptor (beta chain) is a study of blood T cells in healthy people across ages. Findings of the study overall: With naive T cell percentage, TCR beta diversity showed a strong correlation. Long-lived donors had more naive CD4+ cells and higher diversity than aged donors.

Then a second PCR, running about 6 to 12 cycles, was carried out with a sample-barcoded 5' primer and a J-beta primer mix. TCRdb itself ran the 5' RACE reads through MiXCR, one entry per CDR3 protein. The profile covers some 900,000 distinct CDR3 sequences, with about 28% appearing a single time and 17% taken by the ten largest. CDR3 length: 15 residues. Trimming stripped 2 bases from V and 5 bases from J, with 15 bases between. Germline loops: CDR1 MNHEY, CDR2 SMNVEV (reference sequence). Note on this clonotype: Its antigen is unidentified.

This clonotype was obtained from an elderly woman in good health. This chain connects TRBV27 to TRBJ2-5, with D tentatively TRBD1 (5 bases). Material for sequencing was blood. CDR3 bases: TGTGCCAGCAGTTTAGGGAAGAGGACATGGGAGACCCAGTACTTC. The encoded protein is CASSLGKRTWETQYF.